Shown below are 18 T cell receptor beta chains from a single sample sequenced in a study of shared clonotypes between healthy human individuals (dated by TCRdb to between 2020 and 2021). The method behind the library was the immunoSEQ multiplex PCR assay. The clones in this table, taken by TCRdb from immuneACCESS, are in-frame only. Not every clone is retained; where verified, under half of the shortfall comes from an unresolved V gene, and the cause of the rest is unknown. This sample comprises 550,000 to 800,000 clones, less than 85% of them detected only once. Of the sample, roughly 1.7% falls within the top ten clones. The sample taken for sequencing was memory CD4+ T cells sorted from blood. The meaning of the sample's cell subset or site label: CD45RA-negative fraction. These receptor sequences come from a woman in her thirties in good health.

This chain connects TRBV5-6 to TRBJ1-1; no clear D. V shed 4 bases and J shed 1 base, with 11 bases lying between them. Per germline, CDR1 SGHDT and CDR2 YYEEEE. The CDR3 is 14 amino acids. The CDR3 protein is CASSRGWENTEAFF. The CDR3 coding sequence is TGTGCCAGCAGCCGAGGGTGGGAGAACACTGAAGCTTTCTTT.

The chain combines TRBV4-1 with TRBJ2-1; D gene uncertain. The germline gives CDR1 MGHRA, CDR2 YSYEKL. V shed 4 bases and J shed 3 bases, with 16 bases lying between them. This CDR3 is built from 16 residues. CDR3 DNA sequence: TGCGCCAGCAGCCCCCCCTCGGGCGGTGGCTACAATGAGCAGTTCTTC. It translates to CASSPPSGGGYNEQFF.

The chain has TRBV5-1 and TRBJ1-3; D gene ambiguous. The CDR3 is 13 residues long. Looked up from germline, CDR1 is SGHRS and CDR2 is YFSETQ. V lost 5 bases to trimming and J lost 4 bases, with 10 bases between them. CDR3 protein: CASSDTAGNTIYF. CDR3 DNA sequence: TGCGCCAGCAGTGATACAGCAGGAAACACCATATATTTT.

The J gene is TRBJ1-1, the V gene TRBV6-5; TRBD1 is a possible D gene (6 bases). The germline V and J ends were trimmed by 5 bases and 4 bases, with 14 bases remaining between them. CDR1 and CDR2 (germline): MNHEY, SVGAGI. The CDR3 runs to 14 residues. The CDR3 DNA is TGTGCCAGCAGTCCCCAGGGGAGGGGCACTGAAGCTTTCTTT. Translated, it gives CASSPQGRGTEAFF.

Worth noting for this clone: Different DNA sequences within this sample yield the same CDR3. The gene calls are TRBV18 and TRBJ1-2; the match to TRBD1 covers 7 bases. V was pared by 3 bases and J by 0 bases, with 4 bases of the junction left unmatched. The germline CDR1 and CDR2 sequences are KGHSH and LQKENI. There are 15 residues in the CDR3. The CDR3 DNA follows: TGTGCCAGCTCACCGGGGACAGATCCTAACTATGGCTACACCTTC. Its protein product is CASSPGTDPNYGYTF.

This clone was counted once. CDR3 nucleotides: TGTGCCAGCAGCTTACTGGCGGATTCACCCCTCCACTTT. Its protein product is CASSLLADSPLHF. The chain combines TRBV11-2 with TRBJ1-6, with D hard to call. From germline, CDR1 is SGHAT and CDR2 FQNNGV. The CDR3 runs 13 residues. Trimming shortened V by 2 bases and J by 8 bases, and 7 bases separated the two germline ends.

The chain links TRBV28 to TRBJ2-3; 9 bases line up with TRBD1. Germline loops: CDR1 MDHEN, CDR2 SYDVKM. This CDR3 has 16 residues. Trimming cost V 4 bases and J 2 bases; bases outside gene matches: 7. In DNA form, the CDR3 reads TGTGCCAGCAGTTCCTACCGGGACAGGGCCACAGATACGCAGTATTTT. As protein: CASSSYRDRATDTQYF.

The V gene is TRBV5-4, the J gene TRBJ2-3; weak D call: TRBD2 (6 bases). V gave up 0 bases and J gave up 0 bases, with 11 bases separating them. The CDR3 is made up of 16 amino acids. CDR1 and CDR2 (germline): SGHNT, YYREEE (reference sequence). The CDR3, as DNA: TGTGCCAGCAGCTTGGGGGGGGTCTCTAGCACAGATACGCAGTATTTT. It encodes CASSLGGVSSTDTQYF.

The V call is TRBV4-2, the J call TRBJ2-7; TRBD2 matches at 8 bases. This CDR3 has 15 amino acids. Germline V gene data show CDR1 as LGHNA and CDR2 as YNFKEQ. The V segment lost 4 bases and the J segment 6 bases; nucleotides outside the gene matches: 11. The CDR3 region is CASSPLRGTSGEQYF. CDR3 nucleotides: TGTGCCAGCAGCCCCCTTCGGGGGACTAGTGGCGAGCAGTACTTC.

The CDR3, as DNA: TGTGCCAGTTCCCGAGGGCCGAAGGGAACTGAAGCTTTCTTT. Translated, it gives CASSRGPKGTEAFF. The chain joins TRBV27 to TRBJ1-1; no reliable D call. Per germline, CDR1 MNHEY and CDR2 SMNVEV (reference sequence). V was pared by 9 bases and J by 5 bases, with 19 bases between. This CDR3 is built from 14 residues.

In this sample, this clone turned up a few times. The chain couples TRBV2 to TRBJ2-1, with unresolved D. There are 14 residues in the CDR3. Trimming pared 7 bases from V and 9 bases from J, leaving 19 bases between. Germline V gives CDR1 SNHLY, CDR2 FYNNEI. CDR3 nucleotides: TGTGCCAGCAAAATCGCCCCCTCGGGTGGTGAGCAGTTCTTC. This translates into CASKIAPSGGEQFF.

The chain couples TRBV4-1 to TRBJ2-1; the D gene could be TRBD1 or TRBD2 (5 bases each). V lost 0 bases, J lost 7 bases, and 10 bases lay in between. The CDR3 runs 14 residues. Germline-derived CDR1 and CDR2 are MGHRA and YSYEKL. The CDR3 nucleotides read TGCGCCAGCAGCCAAGATCAGGGACGGAATGAGCAGTTCTTC. It specifies CASSQDQGRNEQFF.

V is TRBV18 and J is TRBJ2-3; either TRBD1 or TRBD2 may supply D (5 bases each). CDR1 is KGHSH, CDR2 LQKENI, per germline. The germline V and J ends were trimmed by 2 bases and 0 bases, with 12 bases remaining between them. The CDR3 has 16 residues. Here the CDR3 reads CASSPAGQGSTDTQYF. As DNA, the CDR3 is TGTGCCAGCTCACCAGCGGGCCAGGGAAGCACAGATACGCAGTATTTT.

The genes are TRBV6-5 and TRBJ1-1; D call uncertain. Germline CDR1 and CDR2: MNHEY and SVGAGI. V was shortened by 2 bases and J by 5 bases, with 12 bases between the two germline ends. The CDR3 covers 14 residues. CDR3 amino acids: CASSYQDSVTEAFF. The CDR3 region has the DNA TGTGCCAGCAGTTACCAGGACTCGGTGACTGAAGCTTTCTTT.

The rearrangement uses TRBV29-1 and TRBJ2-1; TRBD2 matches 8 bases. Per germline, CDR1 SQVTM and CDR2 ANQGSEA. Trimming removed 4 bases from V and 3 bases from J; junction bases left unmatched: 2. The CDR3 contains 13 residues. The CDR3 DNA reads as TGCAGCGTTGGCGGGAGGCTCTACAATGAGCAGTTCTTC. Its translation is CSVGGRLYNEQFF.

This clone appeared a single time. The chain carries TRBV5-4 and TRBJ2-3; D is possibly TRBD2 (6 bases). The CDR3 spans 15 residues. V was trimmed by 0 bases and J by 0 bases, leaving 8 bases between them. Germline V lookup: CDR1 SGHNT, CDR2 YYREEE (reference sequence). CDR3 nucleotides: TGTGCCAGCAGCTTGGGGCGGGGAAGCACAGATACGCAGTATTTT. Its translation: CASSLGRGSTDTQYF.

The rearrangement uses TRBV28 and TRBJ2-7, with 9 bases that match TRBD2. CDR3 length: 15 residues. Trimming cost V 4 bases and J 4 bases; bases outside gene matches: 8. Germline CDR1 and CDR2: MDHEN and SYDVKM. DNA for the CDR3: TGTGCCAGCAGTTCCCGAAGTAGCGGGAGATACGAGCAGTACTTC. Its protein is CASSSRSSGRYEQYF.

This chain uses TRBV2 with TRBJ2-6; no reliable D call. The CDR3 runs to 14 residues. In germline, CDR1 is SNHLY, CDR2 FYNNEI. Trimming pared 11 bases from V and 4 bases from J, leaving 15 bases between. CDR3 nucleotides: TGTGCCGGCGGTGGATCTATAGGGGCCAACGTCCTGACTTTC. This translates into CAGGGSIGANVLTF.